The present TCR beta chain was sequenced within a study of early T cells in non-severe SARS-CoV-2 infection. Individual cDNA molecules received unique molecular identifiers. From the 5' RACE reads, TCRdb called clonotypes with MiXCR, one entry per CDR3 protein. The data hold some 70,000 distinct CDR3 sequences, with 12% observed a single time. Germline V gene data show CDR1 as MNHNS and CDR2 as SASEGT. V shed 8 bases and J shed 6 bases, with 11 bases lying between them. The CDR3 runs to 12 residues. The sample holds many counts of this clonotype. The gene calls are TRBV6-1 and TRBJ2-1; D not certain. The sequenced sample was whole blood. This TCR came from an adult who was a healthcare worker with PCR-confirmed SARS-CoV-2 infection or an uninfected control (not recorded which). As DNA, the CDR3 is TGTGCCAGCCGGGTCCCTTTCAATGAGCAGTTCTTC. It is translated as CASRVPFNEQFF.